This TCR beta chain was found in a study of T-cell memory formation after mild COVID-19. Study information: There were largely donor-specific TCR clusters. Overall study findings and caveats: Nothing showed for sure that second-wave clones peaking on day 37 were SARS-CoV-2 specific.

The CDR3 has 18 amino acids. Germline V CDR1 and CDR2: SGHAT, FQNNGV. The V and J ends lost 5 bases and 3 bases respectively, with 23 bases between them. This clonotype was recorded a few times. Antigen: not known. Constant-segment-primed 5'RACE gave TCR alpha and TCR beta cDNA libraries with sample barcodes and UMIs. TCRdb reprocessed the 5' RACE reads with MiXCR, giving one entry per CDR3 protein. The profile shows 150,000 to 200,000 distinct CDR3 sequences, 13% to 15% of them singletons. Sequenced: PBMCs or a T cell subset sorted from them (not recorded which). The rearrangement links TRBV11-2 to TRBJ1-5, with D unresolved. This receptor was identified in an adult woman who had mild COVID-19 (a few samples of this study predate the infection). Cell type and time point are not known. The CDR3 region has the DNA TGTGCCAGCAGCCCTGGCGGTCCCTGCCGGGCCTTCAATCAGCCCCAGCATTTT. Translating gives CASSPGGPCRAFNQPQHF.